This entry lists 5 T cell receptor beta chains sequenced from one sample in a study of neurological immune-mediated disorders (dated by TCRdb to the late 2010s). The library was built by means of 5' RACE. Sequencing was carried out with an Illumina HiSeq 2500. TCRdb handled the public reads itself, with Q25 trimming in fastp and clone calling in MiXCR, and kept productive beta chains. Rows are unified per CDR3 protein, each entry keeping the most common DNA and genes. This sample gives under 80,000 distinct CDR3 sequences in total; roughly 3.6% of them show up just once. Jointly, the top ten make up 1% to 1.5% of the sample. The sequencing sample was made of PBMCs. These receptors all stem from a man aged 25-45 years with multiple sclerosis.

This clonotype was counted at least ten times. This chain joins TRBV29-1 and TRBJ2-2; perhaps TRBD1 as D (6 bases). V lost 5 bases to trimming and J lost 3 bases, with 10 bases between them. The CDR3 is 13 residues long. Germline lookup yields CDR1 SQVTM and CDR2 ANQGSEA. The DNA of the CDR3 is TGCAGCGTTCTACGGACAGACACCGGGGAGCTGTTTTTT. Translation: CSVLRTDTGELFF.

At least ten counts were recorded for this clonotype. The chain has TRBV12-3 or TRBV12-4 and TRBJ2-5; 8 bases map to TRBD2. The CDR3 consists of 14 residues. V shed 7 bases and J 5 bases; nucleotides not matched to a gene: 9. The DNA of the CDR3 is TGTGCCAGCACCCAACGGGGGGGCCTGGAGACCCAGTACTTC. Its protein product is CASTQRGGLETQYF.

Only a few counts were recorded for this clonotype. The J gene is TRBJ1-1, the V gene TRBV11-2; no definite D call. CDR3 length: 13 amino acids. The germline V and J ends were trimmed by 2 bases and 2 bases, with 6 bases remaining between them. Germline CDR1 reads SGHAT; CDR2 reads FQNNGV. In nucleotides, the CDR3 is TGTGCCAGCAGCTTACGGACCAACACTGAAGCTTTCTTT. It yields the protein CASSLRTNTEAFF.

At least ten counts were recorded for this clonotype. This sequence joins TRBV5-6 and TRBJ1-2; unclear D gene. V lost 1 base and J 4 bases, leaving 17 bases between the germline ends. The CDR3 totals 16 residues. Germline CDR1 is SGHDT and CDR2 is YYEEEE. The CDR3 loop reads CASSLRSGSSSYGYTF. The CDR3 nucleotides read TGTGCCAGCAGCTTGCGGTCTGGGAGTTCGTCCTATGGCTACACCTTC. Complete variable domain (other parts from reference TRBV5-6 and TRBJ1-2): DAGVTQSPTHLIKTRGQQVTLRCSPKSGHDTVSWYQQALGQGPQFIFQYYEEEERQRGNFPDRFSGHQFPNYSSELNVNALLLGDSALYLCASSLRSGSSSYGYTFGSGTRLTVV.

This clonotype was seen ten or more times. The V gene is TRBV4-1, the J gene TRBJ2-3, with no clear D. The V gene lost 0 bases and the J gene lost 4 bases, with 11 bases spanning the gap. Germline CDR1 MGHRA, CDR2 YSYEKL. The CDR3 consists of 15 residues. CDR3 residues: CASSQEVAASDTQYF. The CDR3 bases are TGCGCCAGCAGCCAAGAAGTGGCAGCCTCAGATACGCAGTATTTT.